These 30 T cell receptor beta chains originate from one sample sequenced in a study of beta chain features in type 1 diabetes. Study-level points and caveats: TCRB CDR3s from Type 1 diabetes patients were moderately but significantly shorter in all four CD4+ subsets.

The authors reverse transcribed all of the isolated RNA, so sequencing captured expressed TCRB transcripts. Assay used: immunoSEQ multiplex PCR; TCRdb lists only in-frame clones, some missing. Of 300,000 to 350,000 clones in the sample, less than 15% are singletons; the top ten hold approximately 0.016%. These TCRs' antigens remain unknown. The source material was naive CD4+ T cells from blood. These receptors originate from a woman aged 18-30 years with type 1 diabetes.

The chain carries TRBV19 and TRBJ1-5; 9 bases align to TRBD1. The CDR3 is 14 amino acids. J lost 5 bases, V lost 6 bases, and 5 bases had no gene match. Germline lookup yields CDR1 LNHDA and CDR2 SQIVND (reference sequence). In nucleotides, the CDR3 is TGTGCCAGTAGCTCCGGGACAGGGTATCAGCCCCAGCATTTT. Translated, it gives CASSSGTGYQPQHF.

This sequence joins TRBV30 and TRBJ1-3, with D perhaps matching TRBD1 (6 bases). Deletions cut 4 bases from V and 3 bases from J, with 16 bases between. Germline CDR1 GTSNPN, CDR2 SVGIG (reference sequence). The CDR3 extends over 15 amino acids. This CDR3 reads CAWNNAGAVGNTIYF. As DNA, the CDR3 is TGTGCCTGGAATAACGCGGGGGCAGTTGGAAACACCATATATTTT.

This clone has just a few counts. V and J are TRBV18 and TRBJ2-7; D gene ambiguous. The V end lost 5 bases, the J end lost 1 base, and 9 bases lay between the germline ends. The CDR3 has 13 residues. Germline CDR1 is KGHSH and CDR2 is LQKENI. DNA of the CDR3: TGTGCCAGCTCATTCTCAGAATCCTACGAGCAGTACTTC. Translated, it gives CASSFSESYEQYF.

V usage is TRBV15 and J usage is TRBJ2-1; the D is unclear. Germline loops: CDR1 LNHNV, CDR2 YYDKDF (reference sequence). The CDR3 runs to 14 residues. V lost 1 base and J lost 8, with 12 bases in between. CDR3 loop: CATSRAMTSHEQFF. The CDR3 DNA follows: TGTGCCACCAGCAGAGCCATGACAAGTCATGAGCAGTTCTTC.

This clone came up a few times. The genes are TRBV5-4 and TRBJ2-1; D perhaps matches TRBD2 (5 bases). Trimming removed 0 bases at V and 5 bases at J, with 12 bases between. This CDR3 is built from 15 residues. Germline V CDR1 and CDR2: SGHNT, YYREEE (reference sequence). The CDR3 protein is CASSLDGLANNEQFF. DNA for the CDR3: TGTGCCAGCAGCTTGGATGGACTGGCCAACAATGAGCAGTTCTTC.

The chain recombines TRBV28 with TRBJ2-7; possibly TRBD1 for D (6 bases). V lost 7 bases, J lost 1 base, and 8 bases lay in between. The CDR3 sequence is 12 residues long. Germline V gives CDR1 MDHEN, CDR2 SYDVKM. The CDR3 nucleotides read TGTGCCAGCAAGGACAGATCCTACGAGCAGTACTTC. Translation gives CASKDRSYEQYF. The full variable domain, its missing parts supplied by reference TRBV28 and TRBJ2-7, is DVKVTQSSRYLVKRTGEKVFLECVQDMDHENMFWYRQDPGLGLRLIYFSYDVKMKEKGDIPEGYSVSREKKERFSLILESASTNQTSMYLCASKDRSYEQYFGPGTRLTVT.

This clone was seen a few times. The genes are TRBV7-9 and TRBJ2-7, with D perhaps matching TRBD1 (6 bases). Germline lookup yields CDR1 SEHNR and CDR2 FQNEAQ (reference sequence). Between the trimmed V and J ends, which lost 2 bases and 6 bases, there was a span of 11 bases. CDR3 length equals 13 residues. This CDR3 is CASSLSVGAEQYF. Written as DNA, the CDR3 is TGTGCCAGCAGCTTATCCGTGGGGGCCGAGCAGTACTTC.

The chain has TRBV30 and TRBJ2-7, with 11 nucleotides matching TRBD1. CDR1 and CDR2 (germline): GTSNPN, SVGIG (reference sequence). V lost 8 bases, J lost 2 bases, and 2 bases stayed unmatched. CDR3 length equals 12 residues. CDR3 amino acids: CAGGQGAYEQYF. Here the CDR3 DNA reads TGTGCCGGGGGACAGGGGGCCTACGAGCAGTACTTC.

The chain is built from TRBV2 and TRBJ2-1, with D perhaps TRBD1 (7 bases). V was pared by 7 bases and J by 9 bases, with 16 bases between. This CDR3 spans 13 amino acids. Germline V gene lookup returns CDR1 SNHLY and CDR2 FYNNEI. This chain's CDR3 is CASNRQGGGEQFF. The CDR3 bases are TGTGCCAGCAACCGACAGGGAGGAGGTGAGCAGTTCTTC.

This sequence joins TRBV19 and TRBJ2-2; TRBD2 agrees at 12 bases. V lost 7 bases, J lost 5 bases, and 14 bases stayed unmatched. Germline CDR1 and CDR2: LNHDA and SQIVND (reference sequence). The CDR3 has 18 residues. This chain's CDR3 is CASTGTSGRKGRTGELFF. In DNA form, the CDR3 reads TGTGCCAGTACTGGAACTAGCGGGAGGAAGGGACGAACCGGGGAGCTGTTTTTT.

The chain is built from TRBV7-9 and TRBJ1-5; D remains ambiguous. The CDR3 is made up of 15 amino acids. V was pared by 4 bases and J by 4 bases, with 14 bases between. Germline V CDR1 and CDR2: SEHNR, FQNEAQ (reference sequence). CDR3 sequence (DNA): TGTGCCAGCAGCTCATCTCCGGGAGGGAATCAGCCCCAGCATTTT. Amino acids: CASSSSPGGNQPQHF.

This chain uses TRBV18 with TRBJ2-7, with D possibly being TRBD2 (6 bases). V was clipped by 3 bases and J by 5 bases, with 11 bases between them. CDR1 is KGHSH, CDR2 LQKENI, per germline. The CDR3 consists of 13 residues. DNA for the CDR3: TGTGCCAGCTCACCCGGACTAACCCACGAGCAGTACGTC. Translating gives CASSPGLTHEQYV.

This clone was counted between two and nine times. The CDR3 DNA reads as TGTGCCGGATCAACGGGAGGTCAGCCCCAGCATTTT. Protein product: CAGSTGGQPQHF. The V gene is TRBV30, the J gene TRBJ1-5; D is unclear. This CDR3 region has 12 residues. Trimming took off 8 bases at V and 6 bases at J, with 14 bases between the two ends. Germline CDR1 and CDR2: GTSNPN and SVGIG (reference sequence).

This clone was seen only once. The chain employs TRBV28 and TRBJ1-1; weak D call: TRBD1 (6 bases). CDR1 is MDHEN and CDR2 is SYDVKM in the germline V gene. The CDR3 is 14 residues long. Trimming removed 6 bases at V and 1 base at J, with 12 bases between. The CDR3 nucleotides are TGTGCCAGCAGCCCCTACAGGGAGAACACTGAAGCTTTCTTT. Protein: CASSPYRENTEAFF.

CDR3 region: CASSRTNGGELFF. DNA of the CDR3: TGTGCCAGCAGCAGGACTAACGGCGGGGAGCTGTTTTTT. The rearrangement uses TRBV7-7 and TRBJ2-2, with a possible D match to TRBD2 (6 bases). This CDR3 has 13 residues. V was pared by 5 bases and J by 7 bases, with 11 bases between. Germline V gene data show CDR1 as SSHAT and CDR2 as FNYEAQ (reference sequence).

CDR3 nucleotides: TGTGCCAGCAGCCCGGGACAGGGAGATGGCTACACCTTC. This codes for CASSPGQGDGYTF. The chain couples TRBV7-3 to TRBJ1-2; 9 bases match TRBD1. Germline V gene lookup returns CDR1 SGHTA and CDR2 FQGTGA. The trim removed 5 bases at V and 6 bases at J, leaving 4 bases unmatched. CDR3 size: 13 residues.

CDR3 sequence: CASSQESSGANVLTF. The CDR3 nucleotides read TGCGCCAGCAGCCAAGAGAGCTCTGGGGCCAACGTCCTGACTTTC. This sequence joins TRBV4-3 and TRBJ2-6; D is unclear. Trimming removed 0 bases from V and 0 bases from J, with 3 bases in between. Germline values: CDR1 LGHNA, CDR2 YSLEER. CDR3 length equals 15 residues.

The sample holds a few counts of this clone. The rearrangement uses TRBV14 and TRBJ1-1, with D hard to call. Trimming stripped 2 bases from V and 0 bases from J, with 4 bases between. This CDR3 spans 13 amino acids. Germline V CDR1 and CDR2: SGHDN, FVKESK. CDR3 amino acids: CASSQIMNTEAFF. DNA for the CDR3: TGTGCCAGCAGCCAAATAATGAACACTGAAGCTTTCTTT.

The chain links TRBV21-1 to TRBJ2-7; TRBD1, the table's D call, lacks a check against the DNA. TRBV21-1 is designated a pseudogene. The CDR3 sequence is 15 residues long. The CDR3 region is CASAPGQGLSYEQYF. The CDR3 bases are TGTGCCAGCGCCCCCGGACAGGGCCTATCCTACGAGCAGTACTTC.

The V and J genes are TRBV5-4 and TRBJ2-2; TRBD2 matches at 8 bases. The germline V gene has CDR1 SGHNT and CDR2 YYREEE (reference sequence). Unmatched junction bases numbered 11, after V lost 1 base and J lost 6 bases. The CDR3 extends over 17 amino acids. CDR3 nucleotide sequence: TGTGCCAGCAGCTTGCGATTTGCGGGAGGTGGAGCCGGGGAGCTGTTTTTT. Encoded protein: CASSLRFAGGGAGELFF.

This sequence joins TRBV14 and TRBJ2-1; TRBD2 matches at 9 bases. The length of the CDR3 is 16 residues. CDR1 is SGHDN and CDR2 is FVKESK in the germline V gene. Trimming at V came to 5 bases and at J to 1 base, leaving 6 bases not matched to a gene. The CDR3, as DNA: TGTGCCAGCAGCTATAGACTAGCGGTTTCCTACAATGAGCAGTTCTTC. This codes for CASSYRLAVSYNEQFF.

A few counts support this clone. This chain joins TRBV5-1 and TRBJ2-7; a possible D gene is TRBD2 (6 bases). The CDR3 has 14 residues. Germline CDR1 reads SGHRS; CDR2 reads YFSETQ. V dropped 0 bases and J dropped 4 bases, with 11 bases sitting between them. DNA for the CDR3: TGCGCCAGCAGCTTGGGGGGTAGCGGTTACGAGCAGTACTTC. This gives the protein CASSLGGSGYEQYF.

The chain joins TRBV7-8 to TRBJ1-2, with D perhaps TRBD1 (5 bases). Germline V CDR1 and CDR2: SGHVS, FQNEAQ. This CDR3 has 16 amino acids. V lost 5 bases and J lost 1, with 17 bases in between. The CDR3 DNA sequence: TGTGCCAGCAGCAAGGAGACAGCCGCATATAACTATGGCTACACCTTC. This sequence encodes CASSKETAAYNYGYTF. Full variable domain (remainder filled in from reference TRBV7-8 and TRBJ1-2): GAGVSQSPRYKVAKRGQDVALRCDPISGHVSLFWYQQALGQGPEFLTYFQNEAQLDKSGLPSDRFFAERPEGSVSTLKIQRTQQEDSAVYLCASSKETAAYNYGYTFGSGTRLTVV.

This chain connects TRBV14 to TRBJ1-1; no firm D call. The germline V gene encodes CDR1 SGHDN and CDR2 FVKESK. The CDR3 length is 14 residues. Trimming removed 3 bases at V and 0 bases at J, with 8 bases between. CDR3: CASSHSRVNTEAFF. The CDR3 DNA follows: TGTGCCAGCAGCCATTCCCGGGTGAACACTGAAGCTTTCTTT.

This chain links TRBV18 with TRBJ1-1; D remains unclear. This CDR3 has 11 residues. V was clipped by 8 bases and J by 5 bases, with 9 bases between them. The V gene's germline CDR1 is KGHSH and CDR2 LQKENI. The CDR3 DNA follows: TGTGCCAGCCTAGCGGGGACTGAAGCTTTCTTT. As protein: CASLAGTEAFF.

This chain joins TRBV28 and TRBJ2-2; possible D gene TRBD2, 6 bases. CDR1 and CDR2 from the germline V gene are MDHEN and SYDVKM. V lost 6 bases to trimming and J lost 6 bases, with 20 bases between them. This CDR3 has 16 amino acids. Written as DNA, the CDR3 is TGTGCCAGCAGCCTACTATTCGTCTCTAGCGCCGGGGAGCTGTTTTTT. Protein product: CASSLLFVSSAGELFF.

This chain uses TRBV6-5 with TRBJ1-2; D uncertain. Germline CDR1 MNHEY, CDR2 SVGAGI. V lost 8 bases, J lost 0 bases, and 10 bases lay in between. The CDR3 is 13 residues long. The CDR3 reads CASRQDPNYGYTF. CDR3 DNA sequence: TGTGCCAGCCGACAAGACCCTAACTATGGCTACACCTTC.

The V call is TRBV19, the J call TRBJ2-5; TRBD1 matches at 10 bases. The CDR3 is 12 amino acids. V lost 6 bases and J lost 8; bases outside the gene matches: 3. CDR1 LNHDA and CDR2 SQIVND come from the germline V gene (reference sequence). DNA of the CDR3: TGTGCCAGTAGCGACAGGGGGCGCACCCAGTACTTC. Translated: CASSDRGRTQYF.

The chain employs TRBV18 and TRBJ2-1, with TRBD2 identical over 9 bases. The J segment lost 1 base and the V segment lost 2 bases, leaving 6 bases of the junction unmatched. Looked up from germline, CDR1 is KGHSH and CDR2 is LQKENI. The CDR3 totals 17 residues. CDR3 in amino acids: CASSPGVAGVSYNEQFF. The CDR3 DNA sequence: TGTGCCAGCTCACCAGGGGTAGCGGGAGTTTCCTACAATGAGCAGTTCTTC.

The V gene is TRBV21-1, the J gene TRBJ1-1; the table's TRBD1 call for D was not verified on the DNA. TRBV21-1 is deemed a pseudogene. The CDR3 runs 12 residues. CDR3 coding DNA: TGTGCCAGTGCAGGGTCAGACACTGAAGCTTTCTTT. Translated: CASAGSDTEAFF.